This T cell receptor (beta chain) appears in the sequencing data of a study of CD8 T cells in Susac syndrome. The CDR3 is made up of 12 amino acids. Germline V CDR1 and CDR2: SGHDN, FVKESK. Notes on this clonotype: Its target is not known. One end of the junction varies from germline; a read error may be responsible.

Study-level points and caveats: In its TCR sequencing and HLA analysis, the study acknowledged that the number of individuals was relatively small. Among people with Susac, CD8+ clonal expansion was greatest in TEMRA cells and active patients.

CD8+ and CD4+ T cells from blood underwent TCR beta sequencing. Random hexamers were used to reverse transcribe the RNA input (about 0.45 to 1 ug). Using its own MiXCR run on the immunoSEQ multiplex PCR reads, TCRdb lists one record per CDR3 protein. Of around 170,000 distinct CDR3 sequences in the sample, just under 95% were seen once. V and J are TRBV14 and TRBJ1-4, with D possibly TRBD1 on 6 matching bases. This TCR was recovered from a human donor with Susac syndrome. Sequenced material: CD8+ T cells from PBMCs. This CDR3 reads CASSQDSQGKVF. The CDR3 nucleotides read TGTGCCAGCAGCCAAGATTCACAGGGCAAGGTTTTT.